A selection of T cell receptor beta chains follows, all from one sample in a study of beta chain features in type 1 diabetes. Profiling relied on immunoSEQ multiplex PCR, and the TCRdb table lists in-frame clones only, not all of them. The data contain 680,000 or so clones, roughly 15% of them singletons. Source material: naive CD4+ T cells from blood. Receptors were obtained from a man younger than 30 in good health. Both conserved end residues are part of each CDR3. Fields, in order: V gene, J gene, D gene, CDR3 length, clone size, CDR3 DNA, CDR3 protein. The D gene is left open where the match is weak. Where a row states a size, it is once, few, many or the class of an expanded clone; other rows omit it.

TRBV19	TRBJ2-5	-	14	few	TGTGCCAGTAGTCCAGACACTATTCAAGAGACCCAGTACTTC	CASSPDTIQETQYF
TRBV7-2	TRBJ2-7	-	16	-	TGTGCCAGCAGCTTAGCTACCCGAGCGTCGACCTACGAGCAGTACTTC	CASSLATRASTYEQYF
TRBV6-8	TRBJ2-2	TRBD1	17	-	TGTGCCAGCACCCCGAGGACAGGCTGGATCTTCACCGGGGAGCTGTTTTTT	CASTPRTGWIFTGELFF
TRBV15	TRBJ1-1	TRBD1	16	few	TGTGCCACCAGCAGAGACAGGGGGCAGCTGAACACTGAAGCTTTCTTT	CATSRDRGQLNTEAFF
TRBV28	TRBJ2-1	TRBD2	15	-	TGTGCCAGCAGGCCTGCTAGCGGGAGTGGCAATGAGCAGTTCTTC	CASRPASGSGNEQFF
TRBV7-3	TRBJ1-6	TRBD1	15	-	TGTGCCAGCAGCGCAGGGGGCGCAGGAATTTCACCCCTCCACTTT	CASSAGGAGISPLHF
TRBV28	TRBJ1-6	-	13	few	TGTGCCAGCTACAGGGTCTATAATTCACCCCTCCACTTT	CASYRVYNSPLHF
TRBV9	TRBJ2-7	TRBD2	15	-	TGTGCCAGCAGCGTAGAAGGAGCGGGGCCCTACGAGCAGTACTTC	CASSVEGAGPYEQYF
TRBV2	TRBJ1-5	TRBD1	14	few	TGTGCCAGCAGCCAGGACAGGGTCACTCAGCCCCAGCATTTT	CASSQDRVTQPQHF
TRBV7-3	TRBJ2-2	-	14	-	TGTGCCAGCAGCTTAGACGGAAACACCGGGGAGCTGTTTTTT	CASSLDGNTGELFF
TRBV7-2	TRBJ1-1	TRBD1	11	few	TGTGCCAGCAGCTACAAGGACAGGGCTTTCTTT	CASSYKDRAFF
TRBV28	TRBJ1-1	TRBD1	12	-	TGTGCCAGCAGAAAAACAGGGGGAGGAGCTTTCTTT	CASRKTGGGAFF
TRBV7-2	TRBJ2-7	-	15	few	TGTGCCAGCAGCCAGGGGGGGTCATTTTCCTACGAGCAGTACTTC	CASSQGGSFSYEQYF
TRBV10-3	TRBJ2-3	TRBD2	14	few	TGTGCCATCTTATCGACTAGCGGGGGAGATACGCAGTATTTT	CAILSTSGGDTQYF
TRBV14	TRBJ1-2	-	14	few	TGTGCCAGCAGCCCGATGGACGGTACTTGGAGCTACACCTTC	CASSPMDGTWSYTF
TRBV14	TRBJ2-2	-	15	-	TGTGCCAGCAGCCATAGCAGCCCCAACACCGGGGAGCTGTTTTTT	CASSHSSPNTGELFF
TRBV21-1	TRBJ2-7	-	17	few	TGTGCCAGCAGCATTACTCCGGGACAGGGGTTTTGGGACGAGCAGTACTTC	CASSITPGQGFWDEQYF
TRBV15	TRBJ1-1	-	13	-	TGTGCCACCAGCAGAGCTGAGAACACTGAAGCTTTCTTT	CATSRAENTEAFF
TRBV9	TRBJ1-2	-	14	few	TGTGCCAGCAGCGTACCAGGGTCGTTGTATGGCTACACCTTC	CASSVPGSLYGYTF
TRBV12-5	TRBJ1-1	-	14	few	TGTGCTAGTGGTTTGGCCCGGGGACCTCGCGGAGCTTTCTTT	CASGLARGPRGAFF
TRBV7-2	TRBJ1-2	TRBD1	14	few	TGTGCCAGCAGCAACCTGACAGGGAAGGGTGGCTACACCTTC	CASSNLTGKGGYTF